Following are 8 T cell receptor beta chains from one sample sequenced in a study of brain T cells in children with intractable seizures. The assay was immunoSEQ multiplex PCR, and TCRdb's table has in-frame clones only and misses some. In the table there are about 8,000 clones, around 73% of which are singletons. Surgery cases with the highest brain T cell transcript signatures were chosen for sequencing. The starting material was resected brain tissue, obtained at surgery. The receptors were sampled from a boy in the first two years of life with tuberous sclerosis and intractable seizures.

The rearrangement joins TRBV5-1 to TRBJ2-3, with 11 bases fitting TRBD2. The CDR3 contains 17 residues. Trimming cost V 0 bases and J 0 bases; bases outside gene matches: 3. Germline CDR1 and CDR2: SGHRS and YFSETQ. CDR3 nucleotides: TGCGCCAGCAGCTTGGGACTAGCGGGGCTCAGCACAGATACGCAGTATTTT. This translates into CASSLGLAGLSTDTQYF.

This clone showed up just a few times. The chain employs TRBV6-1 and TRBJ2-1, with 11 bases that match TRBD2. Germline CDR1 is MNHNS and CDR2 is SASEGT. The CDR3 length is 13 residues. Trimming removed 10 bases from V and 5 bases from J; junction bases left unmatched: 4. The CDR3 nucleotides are TGTGCCATCAGGACTAGCGGGCACAATGAGCAGTTCTTC. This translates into CAIRTSGHNEQFF.

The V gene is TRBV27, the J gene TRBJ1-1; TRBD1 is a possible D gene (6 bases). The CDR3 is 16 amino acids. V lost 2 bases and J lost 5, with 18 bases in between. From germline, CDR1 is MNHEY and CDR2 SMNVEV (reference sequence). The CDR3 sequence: CASSLGVGRGWTEAFF. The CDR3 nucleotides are TGTGCCAGCAGTTTAGGTGTCGGCAGGGGATGGACTGAAGCTTTCTTT.

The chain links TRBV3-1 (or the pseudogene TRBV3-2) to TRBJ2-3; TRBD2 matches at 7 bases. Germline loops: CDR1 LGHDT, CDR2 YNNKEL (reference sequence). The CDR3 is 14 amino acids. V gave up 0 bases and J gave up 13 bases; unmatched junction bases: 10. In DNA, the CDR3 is TGTGCCAGCAGCCAAGATTTGGGGAGCGGGGAGGAGTATTTT. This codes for CASSQDLGSGEEYF.

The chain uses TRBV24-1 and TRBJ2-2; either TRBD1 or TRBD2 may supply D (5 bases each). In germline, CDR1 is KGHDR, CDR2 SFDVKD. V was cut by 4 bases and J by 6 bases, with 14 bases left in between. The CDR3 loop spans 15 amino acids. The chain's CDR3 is CATSEREGEPGELFF. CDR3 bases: TGTGCCACCAGTGAGAGGGAAGGGGAGCCCGGGGAGCTGTTTTTT.

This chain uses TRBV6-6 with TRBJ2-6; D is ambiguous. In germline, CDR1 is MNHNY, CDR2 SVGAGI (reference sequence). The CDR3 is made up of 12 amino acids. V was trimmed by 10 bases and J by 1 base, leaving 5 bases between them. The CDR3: CATQSGANVLTF. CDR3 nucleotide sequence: TGTGCCACCCAGTCTGGGGCCAACGTCCTGACTTTC.

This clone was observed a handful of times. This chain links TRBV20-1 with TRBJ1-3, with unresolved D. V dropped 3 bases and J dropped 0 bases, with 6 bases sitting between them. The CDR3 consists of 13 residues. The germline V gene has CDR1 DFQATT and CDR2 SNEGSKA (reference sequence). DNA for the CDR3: TGCAGTGCTAGTAGGAACTCTGGAAACACCATATATTTT. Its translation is CSASRNSGNTIYF.

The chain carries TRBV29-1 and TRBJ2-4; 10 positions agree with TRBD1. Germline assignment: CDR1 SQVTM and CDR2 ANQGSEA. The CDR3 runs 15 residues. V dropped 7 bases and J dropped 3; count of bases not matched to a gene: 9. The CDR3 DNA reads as TGCAGCGCCGAGCAGGGGACAGGGGTCAAAAACATTCAGTACTTC. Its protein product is CSAEQGTGVKNIQYF.